This T cell receptor (beta chain) was captured in a study of post-analysis software for immune sequencing data. Whole-study context: Relapsing-remitting, secondary progressive and progressive-relapsing multiple sclerosis courses were included. General observations from the study: With TRBV5-6, TRBV5-1 and TRBV20-1 included, about five TRBV segments were more frequent in patients than in controls. Samples from one preparation batch, clustered by F measure, grouped strongly together.

cDNA libraries of TCR beta carried unique molecular identifiers. cDNA molecules numbering 400,000 to 550,000 came from roughly 1 to 10 million T cells. TCRdb re-called the PCR reads with MiXCR, one entry per CDR3 protein. The sample yields roughly 170,000 distinct CDR3 sequences, approximately 30% seen once. As to this clonotype: Its antigen remains unknown.

CDR1 is MNHEY, CDR2 SMNVEV, per germline (reference sequence). The V end lost 4 bases, the J end lost 6 bases, and 12 bases lay between the germline ends. The CDR3 sequence is 13 residues long. This TCR came from a girl between 10 and 17 years old with multiple sclerosis. The specimen was blood. The chain combines TRBV27 with TRBJ1-1; weak D call: TRBD1 (6 bases). CDR3 region: CASSWGGAAEAFF. CDR3 DNA sequence: TGTGCCAGCAGTTGGGGGGGGGCCGCTGAAGCTTTCTTT.